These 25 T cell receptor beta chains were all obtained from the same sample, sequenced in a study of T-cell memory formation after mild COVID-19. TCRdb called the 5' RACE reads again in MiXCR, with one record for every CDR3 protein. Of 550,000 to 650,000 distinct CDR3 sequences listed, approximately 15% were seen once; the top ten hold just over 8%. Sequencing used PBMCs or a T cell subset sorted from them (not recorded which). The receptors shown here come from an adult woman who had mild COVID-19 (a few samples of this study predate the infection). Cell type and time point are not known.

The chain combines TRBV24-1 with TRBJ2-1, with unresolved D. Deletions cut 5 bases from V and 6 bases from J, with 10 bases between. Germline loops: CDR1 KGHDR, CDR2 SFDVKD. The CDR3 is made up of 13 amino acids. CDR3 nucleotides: TGTGCCACCAGTGTGCCGGGCGCCAATGAGCAGTTCTTC. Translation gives CATSVPGANEQFF.

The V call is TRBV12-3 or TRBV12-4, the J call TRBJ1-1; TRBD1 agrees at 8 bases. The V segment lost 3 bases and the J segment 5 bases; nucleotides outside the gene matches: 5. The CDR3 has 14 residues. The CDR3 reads CASSFGTGRTEAFF. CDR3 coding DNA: TGTGCCAGCAGTTTTGGGACAGGTCGGACTGAAGCTTTCTTT.

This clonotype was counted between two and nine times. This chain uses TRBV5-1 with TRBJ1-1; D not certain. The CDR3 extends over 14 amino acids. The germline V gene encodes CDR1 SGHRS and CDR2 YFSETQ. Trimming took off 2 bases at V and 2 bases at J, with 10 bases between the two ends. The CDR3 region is CASSFTGLNTEAFF. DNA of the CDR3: TGCGCCAGCAGCTTTACCGGCCTTAACACTGAAGCTTTCTTT.

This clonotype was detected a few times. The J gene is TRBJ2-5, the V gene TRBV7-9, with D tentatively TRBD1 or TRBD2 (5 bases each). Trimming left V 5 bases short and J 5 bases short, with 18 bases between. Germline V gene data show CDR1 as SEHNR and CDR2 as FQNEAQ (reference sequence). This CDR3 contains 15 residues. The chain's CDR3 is CASSPAAEGRETQYF. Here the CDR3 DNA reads TGTGCCAGCAGCCCGGCGGCTGAGGGGCGGGAGACCCAGTACTTC. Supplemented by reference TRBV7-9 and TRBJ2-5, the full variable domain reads DTGVSQNPRHKITKRGQNVTFRCDPISEHNRLYWYRQTLGQGPEFLTYFQNEAQLEKSRLLSDRFSAERPKGSFSTLEIQRTEQGDSAMYLCASSPAAEGRETQYFGPGTRLLVL.

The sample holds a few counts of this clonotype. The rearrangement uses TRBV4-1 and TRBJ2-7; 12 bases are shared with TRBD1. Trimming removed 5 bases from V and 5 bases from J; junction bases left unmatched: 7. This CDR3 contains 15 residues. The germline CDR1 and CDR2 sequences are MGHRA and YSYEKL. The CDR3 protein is CASSSTGTGGNEQYF. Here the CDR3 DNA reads TGCGCCAGCAGCTCTACGGGGACAGGGGGCAACGAGCAGTACTTC.

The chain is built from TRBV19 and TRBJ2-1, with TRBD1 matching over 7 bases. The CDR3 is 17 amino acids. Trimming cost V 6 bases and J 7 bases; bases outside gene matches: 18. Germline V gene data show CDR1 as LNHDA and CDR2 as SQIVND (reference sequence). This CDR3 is CASRPTEIWTGGNEQFF. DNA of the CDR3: TGTGCCAGTAGGCCCACCGAAATTTGGACAGGTGGTAATGAGCAGTTCTTC.

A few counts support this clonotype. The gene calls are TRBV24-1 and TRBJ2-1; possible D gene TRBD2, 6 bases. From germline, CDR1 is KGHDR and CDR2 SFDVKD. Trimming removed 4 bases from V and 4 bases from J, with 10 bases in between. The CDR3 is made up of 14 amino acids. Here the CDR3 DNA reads TGTGCCACCAGTGACAGGGAGGTGTACAATGAGCAGTTCTTC. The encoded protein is CATSDREVYNEQFF.

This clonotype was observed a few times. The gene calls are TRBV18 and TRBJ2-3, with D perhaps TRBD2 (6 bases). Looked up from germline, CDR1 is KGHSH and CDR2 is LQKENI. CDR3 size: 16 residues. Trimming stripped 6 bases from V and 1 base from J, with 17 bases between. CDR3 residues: CASSARGGKGTDTQYF. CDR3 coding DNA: TGTGCCAGCTCCGCAAGGGGCGGGAAGGGCACAGATACGCAGTATTTT.

CDR3 DNA sequence: TGCACCAGCAGCCATGAAGAAGGTCCCACAGATACGCAGTATTTT. Protein sequence: CTSSHEEGPTDTQYF. The chain employs TRBV1 and TRBJ2-3. TRBV1 is a pseudogene locus. CDR3 length: 15 amino acids.

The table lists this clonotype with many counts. This chain's CDR3 is CSARSSGETSGETEAFF. The CDR3 nucleotides read TGCAGTGCTAGGTCCAGTGGGGAAACGTCGGGTGAGACTGAAGCTTTCTTT. The J gene is TRBJ1-1, the V gene TRBV20-1, with D unresolved. Germline V gives CDR1 DFQATT, CDR2 SNEGSKA (reference sequence). V lost 3 bases and J lost 5, with 25 bases in between. The CDR3 sequence is 17 residues long.

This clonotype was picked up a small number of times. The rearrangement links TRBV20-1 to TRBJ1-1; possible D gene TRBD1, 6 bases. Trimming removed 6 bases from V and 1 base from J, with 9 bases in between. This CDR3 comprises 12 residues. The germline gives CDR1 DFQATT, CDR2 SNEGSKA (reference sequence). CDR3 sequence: CSATTGNTEAFF. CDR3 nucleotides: TGCAGTGCGACGACAGGGAACACTGAAGCTTTCTTT.

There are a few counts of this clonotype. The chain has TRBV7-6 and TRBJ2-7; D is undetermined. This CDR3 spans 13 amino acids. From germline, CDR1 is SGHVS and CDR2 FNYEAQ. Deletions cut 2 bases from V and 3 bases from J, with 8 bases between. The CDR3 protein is CASSLQENYEQYF. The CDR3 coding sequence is TGTGCCAGCAGCTTACAGGAGAACTACGAGCAGTACTTC.

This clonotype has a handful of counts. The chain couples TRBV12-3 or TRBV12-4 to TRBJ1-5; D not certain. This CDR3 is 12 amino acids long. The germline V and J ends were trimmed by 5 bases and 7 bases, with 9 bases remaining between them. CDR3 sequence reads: CASSPVPQPQHF. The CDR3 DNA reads TGTGCCAGCAGTCCTGTTCCCCAGCCCCAGCATTTT.

DNA of the CDR3: TGTGCCAGCAGTTACGGGGCTAGCGGGACCCCCTACAATGAGCAGTTCTTC. Translation gives CASSYGASGTPYNEQFF. The J gene is TRBJ2-1, the V gene TRBV6-2 or TRBV6-3; 9 bases are a match to TRBD2. The CDR3 consists of 17 residues. After removal of 2 bases from V and 2 bases from J, the junction contained 7 bases not matched to a gene. Germline CDR1 MNHEY, CDR2 SVGEGT.

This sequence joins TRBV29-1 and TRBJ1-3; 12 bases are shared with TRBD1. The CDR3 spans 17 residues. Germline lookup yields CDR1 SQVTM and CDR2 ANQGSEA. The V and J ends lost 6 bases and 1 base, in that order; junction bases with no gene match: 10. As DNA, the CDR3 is TGCAGCGTCTTACGACCGGGACAGGGGGCATCTGGAAACACCATATATTTT. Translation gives CSVLRPGQGASGNTIYF. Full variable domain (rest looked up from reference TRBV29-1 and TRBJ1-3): SAVISQKPSRDICQRGTSLTIQCQVDSQVTMMFWYRQQPGQSLTLIATANQGSEATYESGFVIDKFPISRPNLTFSTLTVSNMSPEDSSIYLCSVLRPGQGASGNTIYFGEGSWLTVV.

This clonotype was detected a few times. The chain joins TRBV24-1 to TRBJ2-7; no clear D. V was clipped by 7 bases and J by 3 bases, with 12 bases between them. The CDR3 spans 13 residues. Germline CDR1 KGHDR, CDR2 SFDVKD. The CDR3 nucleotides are TGTGCCACCAGACGGATTTATGACTACGAGCAGTACTTC. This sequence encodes CATRRIYDYEQYF.

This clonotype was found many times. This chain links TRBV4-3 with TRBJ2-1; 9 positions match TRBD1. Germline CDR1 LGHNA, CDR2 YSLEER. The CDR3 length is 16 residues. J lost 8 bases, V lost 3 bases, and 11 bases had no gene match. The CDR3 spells CASSHDKTGGWDEQFF. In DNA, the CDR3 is TGCGCCAGCAGCCACGATAAGACAGGGGGTTGGGATGAGCAGTTCTTC.

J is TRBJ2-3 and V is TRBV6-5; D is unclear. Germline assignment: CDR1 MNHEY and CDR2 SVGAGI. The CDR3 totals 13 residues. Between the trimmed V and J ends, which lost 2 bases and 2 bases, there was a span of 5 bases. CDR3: CASSYETTDTQYF. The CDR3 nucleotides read TGTGCCAGCAGTTACGAAACCACAGATACGCAGTATTTT.

The CDR3 reads CASRPSVVYEQYF. Written as DNA, the CDR3 is TGTGCCAGCAGACCTAGCGTCGTGTACGAGCAGTACTTC. The chain recombines TRBV12-3 or TRBV12-4 with TRBJ2-7, with D perhaps TRBD2 (6 bases). The CDR3 contains 13 residues. V lost 6 bases, J lost 4 bases, and 13 bases lay in between.

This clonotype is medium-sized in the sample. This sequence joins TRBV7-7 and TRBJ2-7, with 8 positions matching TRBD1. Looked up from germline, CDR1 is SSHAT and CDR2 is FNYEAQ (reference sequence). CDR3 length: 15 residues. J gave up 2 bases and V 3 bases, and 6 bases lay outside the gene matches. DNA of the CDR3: TGTGCCAGCAGCTTCGGACAGGGAGATACCTACGAGCAGTACTTC. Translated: CASSFGQGDTYEQYF.

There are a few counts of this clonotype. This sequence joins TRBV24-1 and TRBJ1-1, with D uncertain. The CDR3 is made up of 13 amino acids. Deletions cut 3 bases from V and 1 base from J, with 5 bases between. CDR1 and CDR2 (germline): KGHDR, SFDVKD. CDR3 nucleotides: TGTGCCACCAGTGATCAAGGGAACACTGAAGCTTTCTTT. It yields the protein CATSDQGNTEAFF.

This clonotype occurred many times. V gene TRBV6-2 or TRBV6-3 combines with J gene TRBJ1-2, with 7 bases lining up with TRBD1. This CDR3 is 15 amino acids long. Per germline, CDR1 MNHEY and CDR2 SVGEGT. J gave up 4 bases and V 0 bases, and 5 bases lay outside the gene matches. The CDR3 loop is CASSYSSTGTYGYTF. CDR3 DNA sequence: TGTGCCAGCAGTTACTCGTCGACAGGGACCTATGGCTACACCTTC.

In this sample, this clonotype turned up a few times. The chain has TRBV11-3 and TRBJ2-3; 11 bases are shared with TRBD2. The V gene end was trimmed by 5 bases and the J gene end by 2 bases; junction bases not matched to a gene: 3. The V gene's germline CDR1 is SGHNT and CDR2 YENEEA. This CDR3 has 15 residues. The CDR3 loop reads CASSPGLAATDTQYF. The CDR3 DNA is TGTGCCAGCAGCCCGGGACTAGCGGCCACAGATACGCAGTATTTT. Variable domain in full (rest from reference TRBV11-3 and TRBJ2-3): EAGVVQSPRYKIIEKKQPVAFWCNPISGHNTLYWYLQNLGQGPELLIRYENEEAVDDSQLPKDRFSAERLKGVDSTLKIQPAELGDSAVYLCASSPGLAATDTQYFGPGTRLTVL.

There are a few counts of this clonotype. As DNA, the CDR3 is TGTGCCAGCCGGCTCAGCTTCGGCAGCGTAGGGTACTTC. It specifies CASRLSFGSVGYF. This chain joins TRBV2 and TRBJ2-4; D unclear. V was shortened by 8 bases and J by 15 bases, with 23 bases between the two germline ends. This CDR3 has 13 residues. The germline V gene has CDR1 SNHLY and CDR2 FYNNEI.

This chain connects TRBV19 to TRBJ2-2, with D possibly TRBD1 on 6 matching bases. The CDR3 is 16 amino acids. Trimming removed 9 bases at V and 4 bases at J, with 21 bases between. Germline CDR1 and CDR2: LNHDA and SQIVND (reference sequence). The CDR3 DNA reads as TGTGCCAGCCTGAGAGAGTACAGGGTACCCACCGGGGAGCTGTTTTTT. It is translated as CASLREYRVPTGELFF.